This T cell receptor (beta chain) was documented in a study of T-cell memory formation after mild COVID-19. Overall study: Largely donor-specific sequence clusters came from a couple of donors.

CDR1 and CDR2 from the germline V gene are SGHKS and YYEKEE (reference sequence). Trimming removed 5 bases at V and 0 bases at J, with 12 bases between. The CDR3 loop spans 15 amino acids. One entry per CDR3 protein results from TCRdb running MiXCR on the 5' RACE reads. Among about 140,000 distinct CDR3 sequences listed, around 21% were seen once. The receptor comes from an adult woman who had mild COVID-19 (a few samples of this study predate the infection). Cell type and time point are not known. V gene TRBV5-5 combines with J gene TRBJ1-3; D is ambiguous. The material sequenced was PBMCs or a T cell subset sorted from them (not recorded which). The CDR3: CASRPGGTSGNTIYF. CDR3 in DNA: TGTGCCAGCAGACCCGGCGGTACCTCTGGAAACACCATATATTTT.